This T cell receptor (beta chain) originates from a study of blood T cell repertoires in COVID-19 (TCRdb year 2020). Regarding the research as a whole: The collaborator samples originated in the United States, Italy and Spain and spanned the acute and convalescent phases of COVID-19. The repertoires were made available in a free public database intended to serve as a resource for research on the immune response to SARS-CoV-2. A de-identified subject ID, COVID-19 status, age in years and sex were almost always included in the sample metadata. Where available, HLA class I and class II types were obtained from metadata supplied by the sample provider rather than from assay-based typing. Deeply sampled blood TCRbeta repertoires from subjects exposed to, actively infected with, or recovered from COVID-19 were included in the dataset. The prospective study material was composed of cDNA or gDNA derived from T cells, B-cell-depleted T cells, or PBMCs. Samples came from the ongoing ImmuneRACE study (first 160 participants) plus 1,254 subjects from 6 global collaborators.

TCRbeta CDR3 regions were amplified from genomic DNA by means of the immunoSEQ Assay, a bias-controlled multiplex PCR. The study's own analysis went as follows. Within the assay, amplification of reference gene primers was used to estimate how many nucleated cells each sample contained. To quantify the absolute abundance of each unique TCRbeta CDR3 rearrangement, sequence reads were collapsed and filtered. For each sample, productive Simpson clonality was calculated as the square root of Simpson's diversity index across productive rearrangements. The immuneACCESS repertoire file appears here via TCRdb, limited to in-frame rearrangements. These files lack a portion of the clones; in checked studies, under half of the deficit traces to unresolved V genes, and the cause of the others is not known. From that table come the V and J calls and clone size; the DNA was used to work out D and trimming. A total of 540,000 or so clones appear in this sample, 85% to 90% of them only once. The ten largest clonotypes hold roughly 7.4% of the sample.

One collaborating source in Seattle enrolled patients while the patients were actively infected and followed the patients over time throughout the course of disease. Each collaborating institution followed its own protocols to collect whole blood in K2EDTA tubes. For TCRbeta analysis, collaborators shipped samples as frozen whole blood, isolated PBMCs, or DNA extracted from either of those sample types. From the cysteine up to the phenylalanine, the CDR3 has a length of 17 residues. CDR3 DNA is the only sequence kept; it has 51 bases, read in frame from the first base. V drops 0 bases and J drops 0 bases, leaving 13 bases in between. The CDR1 and CDR2 encoded by the germline V gene are SGDLS and YYNGEE. A note on this clone: Its specific antigen is unknown. Base quality data are lacking; no much larger clone is found one base away.

Overall study results and their limits: The amount of clinical and demographic metadata varied by source and participant and was provided uncurated.

The rearranged segments are TRBV9 and TRBJ1-3; the D region possibly corresponds to TRBD1 (5 bases align). Sequenced input: peripheral blood. The TCR originated in a woman aged 45-65 years with COVID-19, enrolled during active disease. The CDR3 region reads CASSVGGGPYSGNTIYF. Read as DNA, the sequence is TGTGCCAGCAGCGTAGGGGGGGGACCCTACTCTGGAAACACCATATATTTT.